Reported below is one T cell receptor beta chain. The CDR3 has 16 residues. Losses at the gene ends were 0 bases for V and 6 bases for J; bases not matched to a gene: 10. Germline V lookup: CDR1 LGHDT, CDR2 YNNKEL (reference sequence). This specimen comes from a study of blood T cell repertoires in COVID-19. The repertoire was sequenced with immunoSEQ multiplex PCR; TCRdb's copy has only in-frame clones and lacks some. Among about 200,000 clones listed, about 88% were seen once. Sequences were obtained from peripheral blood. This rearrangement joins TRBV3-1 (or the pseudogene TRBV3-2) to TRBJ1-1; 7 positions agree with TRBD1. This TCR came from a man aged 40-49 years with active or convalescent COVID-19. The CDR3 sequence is CASSQDEGAGSPEAFF. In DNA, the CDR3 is TGTGCCAGCAGCCAAGACGAGGGGGCGGGGTCACCTGAAGCTTTCTTT.